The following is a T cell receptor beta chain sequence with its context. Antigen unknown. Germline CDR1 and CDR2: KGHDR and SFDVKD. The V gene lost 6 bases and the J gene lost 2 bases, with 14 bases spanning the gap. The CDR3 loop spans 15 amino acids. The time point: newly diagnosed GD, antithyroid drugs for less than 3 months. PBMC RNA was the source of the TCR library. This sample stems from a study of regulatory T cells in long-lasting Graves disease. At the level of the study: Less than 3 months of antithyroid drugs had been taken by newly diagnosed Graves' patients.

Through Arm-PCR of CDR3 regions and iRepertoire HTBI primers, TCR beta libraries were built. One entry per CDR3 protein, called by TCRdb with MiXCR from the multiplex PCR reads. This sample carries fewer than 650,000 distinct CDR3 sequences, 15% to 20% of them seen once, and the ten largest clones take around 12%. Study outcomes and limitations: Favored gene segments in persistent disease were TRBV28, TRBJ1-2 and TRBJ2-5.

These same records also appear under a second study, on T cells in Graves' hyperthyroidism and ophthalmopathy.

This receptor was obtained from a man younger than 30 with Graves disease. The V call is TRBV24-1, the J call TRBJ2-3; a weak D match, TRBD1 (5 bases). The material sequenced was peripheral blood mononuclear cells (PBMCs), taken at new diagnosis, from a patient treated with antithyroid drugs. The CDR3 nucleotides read TGTGCCACCAGTTACGGCAGGACAACCACAGATACGCAGTATTTT. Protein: CATSYGRTTTDTQYF.